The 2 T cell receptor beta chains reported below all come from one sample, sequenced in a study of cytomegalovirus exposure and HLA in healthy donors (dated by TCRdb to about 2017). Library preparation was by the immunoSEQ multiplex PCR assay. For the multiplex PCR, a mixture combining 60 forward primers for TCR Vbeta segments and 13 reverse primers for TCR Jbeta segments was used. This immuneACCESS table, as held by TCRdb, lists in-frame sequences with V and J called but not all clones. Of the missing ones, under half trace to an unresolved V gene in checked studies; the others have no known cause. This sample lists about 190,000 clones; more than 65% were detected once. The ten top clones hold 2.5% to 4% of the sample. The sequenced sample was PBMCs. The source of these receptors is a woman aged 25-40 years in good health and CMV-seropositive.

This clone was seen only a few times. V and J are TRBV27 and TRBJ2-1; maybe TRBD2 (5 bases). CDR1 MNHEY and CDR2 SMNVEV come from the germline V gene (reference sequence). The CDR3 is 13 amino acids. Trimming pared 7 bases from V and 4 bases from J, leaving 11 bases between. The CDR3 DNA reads TGTGCCAGCAAAAGCGGTGCGTACAATGAGCAGTTCTTC. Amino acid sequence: CASKSGAYNEQFF.

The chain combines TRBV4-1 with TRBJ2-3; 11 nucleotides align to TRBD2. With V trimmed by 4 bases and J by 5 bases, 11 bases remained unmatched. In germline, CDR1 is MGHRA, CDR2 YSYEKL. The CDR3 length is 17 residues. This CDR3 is CASSLGVTSGKKDTQYF. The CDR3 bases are TGCGCCAGCAGCCTAGGGGTGACTAGCGGGAAAAAAGATACGCAGTATTTT.